The present TCR beta chain was sequenced within a study of identifying expanded T cells in peripheral blood. This clone was seen a handful of times. The antigen is unknown. The CDR3 spans 15 residues. The germline gives CDR1 KGHSH, CDR2 LQKENI. V was shortened by 3 bases and J by 4 bases, with 15 bases between the two germline ends. General study findings and limits: Approximately two-week clone count variance significantly increased as total template count grew. Technical replicates showed around 1.3 changed clones; two weeks around 15; four weeks 19.

Collection occurred without any documented infections or immune events in donors. TCRdb keeps only in-frame clones here, not all; method: immunoSEQ multiplex PCR. The sample has 83,000 or so clones, about 90% seen once. The chain employs TRBV18 and TRBJ1-1; D unclear. This clonotype was obtained from a person aged 18-70 years in good health. The source material was blood. The DNA for the CDR3 is TGTGCCAGCTCACCCTCCCGGGAGATCGGCACTGAAGCTTTCTTT. Translated: CASSPSREIGTEAFF.